The 26 T cell receptor beta chains listed next were all sequenced from one sample in a study of shared clonotypes between healthy human individuals. Some clones are missing from TCRdb's copy, which holds only in-frame ones; the method was immunoSEQ multiplex PCR. The table includes some 650,000 clones, around 97% detected once. Input material: naive CD4+ T cells sorted from blood. Noted subset: CD45RA+ positively selected. Receptors originate from a woman in her twenties or thirties in good health.

The chain has TRBV20-1 and TRBJ1-2; D gene uncertain. The germline V and J ends were trimmed by 6 bases and 1 base, with 6 bases remaining between them. Germline CDR1 DFQATT, CDR2 SNEGSKA (reference sequence). The CDR3 contains 11 residues. The CDR3: CSAPDNYGYTF. CDR3 in DNA: TGCAGTGCCCCAGATAACTATGGCTACACCTTC.

V and J are TRBV5-1 and TRBJ2-7, with a tentative D call TRBD1 (6 bases). V gave up 4 bases and J gave up 2 bases, with 10 bases separating them. CDR1 is SGHRS and CDR2 is YFSETQ in the germline V gene. The CDR3 is 13 residues long. The CDR3 DNA sequence: TGCGCCAGCAGCCTACAGGGCCCCTACGAGCAGTACTTC. It translates to CASSLQGPYEQYF.

This rearrangement joins TRBV18 to TRBJ1-1; TRBD1 might be the D (6 bases). The CDR3 runs to 14 residues. The V and J ends lost 3 bases and 3 bases respectively, with 11 bases between them. Germline loops: CDR1 KGHSH, CDR2 LQKENI. CDR3: CASSPTGTYTEAFF. CDR3 sequence (DNA): TGTGCCAGCTCACCGACAGGAACCTACACTGAAGCTTTCTTT. The entire variable domain, with the rest obtained from reference TRBV18 and TRBJ1-1, is as follows: NAGVMQNPRHLVRRRGQEARLRCSPMKGHSHVYWYRQLPEEGLKFMVYLQKENIIDESGMPKERFSAEFPKEGPSILRIQQVVRGDSAAYFCASSPTGTYTEAFFGQGTRLTVV.

The chain uses TRBV6-6 and TRBJ2-7, with D possibly matching TRBD2 (6 bases). V lost 5 bases and J 3 bases, leaving 17 bases between the germline ends. CDR1 and CDR2 (germline): MNHNY, SVGAGI (reference sequence). The CDR3 extends over 15 amino acids. CDR3 DNA: TGTGCCAGCAGTCCGCTCGGGAGTAGCAACTACGAGCAGTACTTC. This sequence encodes CASSPLGSSNYEQYF.

This clone was counted once. The V and J genes are TRBV15 and TRBJ2-7; D gene unclear. Germline values: CDR1 LNHNV, CDR2 YYDKDF (reference sequence). The CDR3 spans 15 residues. V dropped 0 bases and J dropped 2 bases, with 11 bases sitting between them. CDR3: CATSRDFRSTYEQYF. In DNA, the CDR3 is TGTGCCACCAGCAGAGATTTCAGGAGTACCTACGAGCAGTACTTC.

The V call is TRBV11-2, the J call TRBJ2-2; 8 positions match TRBD1. Germline CDR1 and CDR2: SGHAT and FQNNGV. The CDR3 spans 16 residues. V lost 5 bases to trimming and J lost 0 bases; unmatched junction nucleotides: 5. Here the CDR3 DNA reads TGTGCCAGCAGCCGTGACAGGGGTCCGAACACCGGGGAGCTGTTTTTT. Protein: CASSRDRGPNTGELFF.

This chain links TRBV28 with TRBJ2-6; D is undetermined. This CDR3 is 19 amino acids long. Trimming pared 7 bases from V and 0 bases from J, leaving 22 bases between. Germline V gives CDR1 MDHEN, CDR2 SYDVKM. The CDR3: CASNSQWGYKASGANVLTF. CDR3 DNA: TGTGCCAGCAATTCCCAATGGGGTTATAAAGCCTCTGGGGCCAACGTCCTGACTTTC.

The CDR3 bases are TGTGCCAGCAGCCGACAGCCGGGACTAGCGGGAGGCGAGCAGTACTTC. It yields the protein CASSRQPGLAGGEQYF. The chain joins TRBV14 to TRBJ2-7, with 15 bases lining up with TRBD2. This CDR3 contains 16 residues. Germline-derived CDR1 and CDR2 are SGHDN and FVKESK. V trimming: 4 bases; J trimming: 6 bases; junction bases outside the gene matches: 7.

The genes are TRBV9 and TRBJ2-4, with D maybe TRBD1 (6 bases). This CDR3 spans 15 amino acids. Trimming shortened V by 3 bases and J by 8 bases, and 18 bases separated the two germline ends. Germline CDR1 and CDR2: SGDLS and YYNGEE. The CDR3 loop reads CASSDRDTGSHIQYF. Here the CDR3 DNA reads TGTGCCAGCAGCGACCGGGACACCGGATCACACATTCAGTACTTC. Full variable domain (remainder filled in from reference TRBV9 and TRBJ2-4): DSGVTQTPKHLITATGQRVTLRCSPRSGDLSVYWYQQSLDQGLQFLIQYYNGEERAKGNILERFSAQQFPDLHSELNLSSLELGDSALYFCASSDRDTGSHIQYFGAGTRLSVL.

The CDR3 reads CASNEASGYNEQFF. The CDR3, as DNA: TGCGCCAGCAACGAGGCTAGCGGATACAATGAGCAGTTCTTC. The V call is TRBV10-2, the J call TRBJ2-1; TRBD2 matches at 7 bases. This CDR3 spans 14 amino acids. The V gene end was trimmed by 7 bases and the J gene end by 4 bases; junction bases not matched to a gene: 7. Per germline, CDR1 WSHSY and CDR2 SAAADI.

This clone was recorded once. The rearrangement uses TRBV30 and TRBJ2-4, with D tentatively TRBD2 (6 bases). Germline-derived CDR1 and CDR2 are GTSNPN and SVGIG (reference sequence). This CDR3 spans 15 amino acids. Deletions cut 2 bases from V and 6 bases from J, with 17 bases between. The CDR3 DNA is TGTGCCTGGAGTTTAGCTGGGACTGGGGGAAACATTCAGTACTTC. It codes for CAWSLAGTGGNIQYF.

This chain connects TRBV28 to TRBJ1-2; weak D call: TRBD1 (5 bases). CDR3 length: 14 amino acids. CDR1 is MDHEN, CDR2 SYDVKM, per germline. V gave up 2 bases and J gave up 3 bases, with 10 bases separating them. Written as DNA, the CDR3 is TGTGCCAGCAGTTTAGGGCAGGGAGACTATGGCTACACCTTC. Translating gives CASSLGQGDYGYTF.

The chain joins TRBV28 to TRBJ2-3, with D maybe TRBD2 (5 bases). With 1 base removed from V and 12 bases from J, the gap between germline ends came to 14 bases. Germline CDR1 is MDHEN and CDR2 is SYDVKM. This CDR3 comprises 13 residues. The CDR3: CASSLSRAGPQYF. CDR3 DNA: TGTGCCAGCAGTTTATCGCGGGCGGGCCCCCAGTATTTT.

The chain employs TRBV6-5 and TRBJ1-5; unclear D gene. The CDR3 runs to 15 residues. Trimming stripped 0 bases from V and 6 bases from J, with 12 bases between. Germline V CDR1 and CDR2: MNHEY, SVGAGI. The CDR3 reads CASSYSIRLLQPQHF. CDR3 nucleotide sequence: TGTGCCAGCAGTTACTCCATTAGACTCCTTCAGCCCCAGCATTTT.

The count of this clone is one. This sequence joins TRBV28 and TRBJ1-5; tentative D call: TRBD1 (5 bases). This CDR3 is built from 13 residues. The germline V and J ends were trimmed by 6 bases and 7 bases, with 13 bases remaining between them. CDR1 is MDHEN and CDR2 is SYDVKM in the germline V gene. The CDR3 DNA is TGTGCCAGCAGAGTCCAGGGAACCCAGCCCCAGCATTTT. Amino acid sequence: CASRVQGTQPQHF.

V usage is TRBV6-5 and J usage is TRBJ1-2, with D perhaps TRBD1 (6 bases). CDR1 is MNHEY and CDR2 is SVGAGI in the germline V gene. The CDR3 covers 12 residues. Trimming shortened V by 8 bases and J by 10 bases, and 17 bases separated the two germline ends. Written as DNA, the CDR3 is TGTGCCAGCCGAGGAGACAGGCGGGTCTACACCTTC. Protein product: CASRGDRRVYTF.

The V call is TRBV28, the J call TRBJ2-5, with TRBD2 matching 10 bases. After removal of 3 bases from V and 2 bases from J, the junction contained 12 bases not matched to a gene. The germline V gene encodes CDR1 MDHEN and CDR2 SYDVKM. The CDR3 covers 18 residues. The CDR3 loop is CASSFPPQAGGGQETQYF. The DNA of the CDR3 is TGTGCCAGCAGTTTCCCTCCCCAAGCGGGAGGGGGACAAGAGACCCAGTACTTC.

The chain uses TRBV5-4 and TRBJ1-2; 8 bases fit TRBD1. V lost 7 bases, J lost 8 bases, and 10 bases stayed unmatched. This CDR3 is built from 13 residues. CDR1 and CDR2 (germline): SGHNT, YYREEE (reference sequence). The chain's CDR3 is CASVGTGKSGYTF. The CDR3 coding sequence is TGTGCCAGCGTCGGGACAGGTAAAAGCGGCTACACCTTC. The variable domain in full, with the rest retrieved from reference TRBV5-4 and TRBJ1-2, is ETGVTQSPTHLIKTRGQQVTLRCSSQSGHNTVSWYQQALGQGPQFIFQYYREEENGRGNFPPRFSGLQFPNYSSELNVNALELDDSALYLCASVGTGKSGYTFGSGTRLTVV.

The V call is TRBV15, the J call TRBJ2-1, with 7 positions matching TRBD2. The V gene's germline CDR1 is LNHNV and CDR2 YYDKDF (reference sequence). The length of the CDR3 is 15 residues. Trimming took 0 bases from V and 6 from J; bases not matched to a gene: 5. The CDR3 DNA reads as TGTGCCACCAGCAGAGAGTCACTAGCGCCCAATGAGCAGTTCTTC. It yields the protein CATSRESLAPNEQFF.

The CDR3, as DNA: TGTGCCATCAGTGAGCCGCTTGTAGGTTATGAGCAGTTCTTC. Translated: CAISEPLVGYEQFF. J is TRBJ2-1 and V is TRBV10-3, with unresolved D. V shed 2 bases and J shed 8 bases, with 13 bases lying between them. Germline V gene lookup returns CDR1 ENHRY and CDR2 SYGVKD. CDR3 length equals 14 residues.

This rearrangement joins TRBV27 to TRBJ2-3; a possible D gene is TRBD2 (6 bases). CDR1 and CDR2 (germline): MNHEY, SMNVEV (reference sequence). V was trimmed by 4 bases and J by 2 bases, leaving 28 bases between them. This CDR3 spans 20 amino acids. The CDR3 protein is CASSSWTIFAGLGYTDTQYF. For the CDR3, the DNA is TGTGCCAGCAGTTCCTGGACCATATTCGCGGGATTGGGATACACAGATACGCAGTATTTT.

The chain is built from TRBV27 and TRBJ2-1; 11 bases fit TRBD2. Looked up from germline, CDR1 is MNHEY and CDR2 is SMNVEV (reference sequence). Trimming at V came to 5 bases and at J to 6 bases, leaving 6 bases not matched to a gene. CDR3 length: 15 residues. The CDR3 region is CASSGLAGGSNEQFF. The CDR3 nucleotides read TGTGCCAGCAGTGGACTAGCGGGTGGGAGCAATGAGCAGTTCTTC.

The chain has TRBV9 and TRBJ2-3; 11 positions agree with TRBD2. V lost 2 bases to trimming and J lost 2 bases; unmatched junction nucleotides: 7. Germline CDR1 is SGDLS and CDR2 is YYNGEE. The CDR3 is made up of 17 amino acids. The CDR3: CASSVGGGLAVTDTQYF. The CDR3 region has the DNA TGTGCCAGCAGCGTGGGAGGGGGACTAGCGGTCACAGATACGCAGTATTTT.

The V call is TRBV19, the J call TRBJ1-5; tentative D call: TRBD1 (5 bases). The germline V and J ends were trimmed by 6 bases and 4 bases, with 10 bases remaining between them. This CDR3 comprises 13 residues. Germline CDR1 is LNHDA and CDR2 is SQIVND (reference sequence). The CDR3 protein is CASRGRENQPQHF. In DNA form, the CDR3 reads TGTGCCAGTAGGGGACGGGAGAATCAGCCCCAGCATTTT. Drawing the rest from reference TRBV19 and TRBJ1-5, the complete variable domain is DGGITQSPKYLFRKEGQNVTLSCEQNLNHDAMYWYRQDPGQGLRLIYYSQIVNDFQKGDIAEGYSVSREKKESFPLTVTSAQKNPTAFYLCASRGRENQPQHFGDGTRLSIL.

The gene calls are TRBV19 and TRBJ2-5; 8 nucleotides line up with TRBD2. V gave up 3 bases and J gave up 0 bases; unmatched junction bases: 9. Germline-derived CDR1 and CDR2 are LNHDA and SQIVND (reference sequence). CDR3 length: 17 residues. The CDR3 reads CASSIGGSGKYQETQYF. CDR3 coding DNA: TGTGCCAGTAGTATTGGAGGTAGCGGGAAATACCAAGAGACCCAGTACTTC.

V and J are TRBV18 and TRBJ2-7; 8 nucleotides line up with TRBD1. The V and J ends lost 2 bases and 2 bases, in that order; junction bases with no gene match: 5. This CDR3 region has 15 residues. CDR1 KGHSH and CDR2 LQKENI come from the germline V gene. CDR3 DNA: TGTGCCAGCTCACCAGGCAGGGGGCTTACCTACGAGCAGTACTTC. Translating it yields CASSPGRGLTYEQYF.